One and the same sample provided the 18 T cell receptor beta chains below, sequenced in a study of cytomegalovirus exposure and HLA in healthy donors (dated by TCRdb to the late 2010s). Libraries were made using the immunoSEQ multiplex PCR assay. For the multiplex PCR, a mixture combining 60 forward primers for TCR Vbeta segments and 13 reverse primers for TCR Jbeta segments was used. TCRdb provides this immuneACCESS table in a form limited to in-frame rearrangements. Some clones are lacking; in checked studies, under half of them reflect an unresolved V gene, and why the rest are absent is not known. Here the sample has around 98,000 clones; under 75% occur a single time. The top ten clones comprise 2% to 3% of the sample. Sequencing was done on a sample of PBMCs. The receptors were sampled from a man in his forties or fifties in good health and CMV-seronegative.

The V gene is TRBV5-1, the J gene TRBJ2-1; 10 positions match TRBD1. From germline, CDR1 is SGHRS and CDR2 YFSETQ. The CDR3 has 13 amino acids. The ends lost 4 bases at V and 7 bases at J; junction bases unmatched: 2. CDR3 DNA sequence: TGCGCCAGCAGCGGGGACAGGGGTAATGAGCAGTTCTTC. Residues: CASSGDRGNEQFF.

There are a few counts of this clone. The gene calls are TRBV5-6 and TRBJ1-1; D is perhaps TRBD1 (5 bases). Germline CDR1 and CDR2: SGHDT and YYEEEE. The CDR3 sequence is 15 residues long. Trimming stripped 6 bases from V and 4 bases from J, with 19 bases between. The CDR3 nucleotides are TGTGCCAGCAACCCCATAGGGGTCCTGGGCACTGAAGCTTTCTTT. Residues: CASNPIGVLGTEAFF.

The chain is built from TRBV6-5 and TRBJ1-1; D remains unclear. V was shortened by 2 bases and J by 0 bases, with 7 bases between the two germline ends. Germline-derived CDR1 and CDR2 are MNHEY and SVGAGI. CDR3 length: 14 residues. CDR3 bases: TGTGCCAGCAGTTACCAGATGTTGAACACTGAAGCTTTCTTT. Translation: CASSYQMLNTEAFF.

The chain joins TRBV6-5 to TRBJ2-2; a possible D gene is TRBD1 (6 bases). This CDR3 has 16 amino acids. CDR1 is MNHEY and CDR2 is SVGAGI in the germline V gene. Deletions cut 2 bases from V and 6 bases from J, with 16 bases between. CDR3 in amino acids: CASSYLDRRIAGELFF. CDR3 nucleotides: TGTGCCAGCAGTTACCTCGACAGGAGGATAGCCGGGGAGCTGTTTTTT.

The genes are TRBV18 and TRBJ2-7, with TRBD2 identical over 7 bases. CDR1 and CDR2 from the germline V gene are KGHSH and LQKENI. The CDR3 sequence is 15 residues long. The junction had 10 bases not matched to a gene; V was cut back by 3 bases and J by 5 bases. CDR3 sequence: CASSPGRGGADEQYF. CDR3 DNA sequence: TGTGCCAGCTCACCGGGGAGGGGCGGTGCGGACGAGCAGTACTTC.

CDR3 DNA sequence: TGTGCCAGCAGCTTGCAGGGCGGGGAATACACCATATATTTT. Residues: CASSLQGGEYTIYF. The chain employs TRBV5-4 and TRBJ1-3; D may be TRBD1 (5 bases). Germline values: CDR1 SGHNT, CDR2 YYREEE (reference sequence). The CDR3 runs 14 residues. V was cut by 1 base and J by 8 bases, with 13 bases left in between.

The chain is built from TRBV15 and TRBJ2-1; TRBD1 agrees at 9 bases. The CDR3 sequence is 15 residues long. V shed 5 bases and J 2 bases; nucleotides not matched to a gene: 4. The germline V gene has CDR1 LNHNV and CDR2 YYDKDF (reference sequence). The CDR3 sequence: CATSDGDRAYNEQFF. Written as DNA, the CDR3 is TGTGCCACCAGCGACGGGGACAGGGCCTACAATGAGCAGTTCTTC.

The chain is built from TRBV6-6 and TRBJ2-3, with TRBD1 matching 10 bases. Germline V lookup: CDR1 MNHNY, CDR2 SVGAGI (reference sequence). This CDR3 has 14 residues. V was clipped by 6 bases and J by 6 bases; unmatched bases: 6. This chain's CDR3 is CASSATGGSDTQYF. The CDR3, as DNA: TGTGCCAGCAGCGCGACAGGGGGCAGCGATACGCAGTATTTT.

V and J are TRBV11-2 and TRBJ2-6; the D is unclear. This CDR3 comprises 18 residues. Germline V gene data show CDR1 as SGHAT and CDR2 as FQNNGV. Trimming left V 1 base short and J 2 bases short, with 15 bases between. The CDR3 nucleotides are TGTGCCAGCAGCTTAGTTCTGGGTGGCGGAGCTGGGGCCAACGTCCTGACTTTC. Amino acid sequence: CASSLVLGGGAGANVLTF. Full variable domain (missing parts from reference TRBV11-2 and TRBJ2-6): EAGVAQSPRYKIIEKRQSVAFWCNPISGHATLYWYQQILGQGPKLLIQFQNNGVVDDSQLPKDRFSAERLKGVDSTLKIQPAKLEDSAVYLCASSLVLGGGAGANVLTFGAGSRLTVL.

V gene TRBV19 combines with J gene TRBJ1-5; D call uncertain. This CDR3 has 14 amino acids. V was pared by 4 bases and J by 5 bases, with 12 bases between. The V gene's germline CDR1 is LNHDA and CDR2 SQIVND (reference sequence). The CDR3 loop is CASSNPGGDQPQHF. The CDR3, as DNA: TGTGCCAGTAGTAATCCAGGAGGTGATCAGCCCCAGCATTTT. Filled out from reference TRBV19 and TRBJ1-5, the complete variable domain reads DGGITQSPKYLFRKEGQNVTLSCEQNLNHDAMYWYRQDPGQGLRLIYYSQIVNDFQKGDIAEGYSVSREKKESFPLTVTSAQKNPTAFYLCASSNPGGDQPQHFGDGTRLSIL.

This clone was detected only once. The chain employs TRBV6-1 and TRBJ1-5; 9 bases are a match to TRBD1. The CDR3 consists of 18 residues. The ends lost 4 bases at V and 4 bases at J; junction bases unmatched: 14. Germline CDR1 is MNHNS and CDR2 is SASEGT. The CDR3 DNA is TGTGCCAGCAGTGCCGGGACAGGGATAACAAGGGTAAATCAGCCCCAGCATTTT. Protein product: CASSAGTGITRVNQPQHF.

The rearrangement uses TRBV6-5 and TRBJ2-5; 8 bases map to TRBD1. The J call is uncertain, as TRBJ2-7 better fits the DNA end. Per the germline V gene, CDR1 is MNHEY and CDR2 is SVGAGI. The length of the CDR3 is 15 residues. The DNA of the CDR3 is TGTGCCAGCAGTGCCCCGGGACAGGATTCCTACGAGCAGTACTTC. Translating it yields CASSAPGQDSYEQYF.

CDR3 nucleotides: TGCGCCAGCAGCCAAGAAGGCCTCCTGGGAGGGACCCAGTACTTC. Translation gives CASSQEGLLGGTQYF. The chain is built from TRBV4-1 and TRBJ2-5, with D tentatively TRBD2 (6 bases). Trimming left V 0 bases short and J 7 bases short, with 15 bases between. The CDR3 extends over 15 amino acids. In germline, CDR1 is MGHRA, CDR2 YSYEKL.

CDR3 amino acids: CASSRTGTGTSEQYF. CDR3 in DNA: TGCGCCAGCAGTCGAACCGGGACAGGAACGTCCGAGCAGTACTTC. V gene TRBV10-1 combines with J gene TRBJ2-7; TRBD1 matches at 8 bases. J lost 6 bases, V lost 5 bases, and 12 bases had no gene match. Germline-derived CDR1 and CDR2 are WNHNN and SYGVQD (reference sequence). CDR3 size: 15 residues.

V gene TRBV19 combines with J gene TRBJ1-2; 7 bases line up with TRBD1. Germline V gene data show CDR1 as LNHDA and CDR2 as SQIVND (reference sequence). The ends lost 4 bases at V and 1 base at J; junction bases unmatched: 6. The CDR3 runs to 15 residues. CDR3 protein: CASSRLGQFNYGYTF. The CDR3 DNA sequence: TGTGCCAGTAGTAGACTGGGACAGTTTAACTATGGCTACACCTTC.

The chain uses TRBV29-1 and TRBJ1-2; TRBD1 agrees at 8 bases. V shed 3 bases, J shed 5 bases, and the junction held 5 bases outside the gene matches. The CDR3 is made up of 13 amino acids. The V gene's germline CDR1 is SQVTM and CDR2 ANQGSEA. The CDR3 nucleotides are TGCAGCGTTGACCGAGACAGGGGATATGGCTACACCTTC. This encodes CSVDRDRGYGYTF.

CDR3 region: CASSLAQPDTQYF. As DNA, the CDR3 is TGTGCCAGTAGCCTAGCCCAGCCAGATACGCAGTATTTT. This chain connects TRBV19 to TRBJ2-3; perhaps TRBD2 as D (5 bases). CDR3 length: 13 amino acids. Between the trimmed V and J ends, which lost 6 bases and 4 bases, there was a span of 11 bases. CDR1 is LNHDA, CDR2 SQIVND, per germline (reference sequence).

This clone has just a few counts. V usage is TRBV7-2 and J usage is TRBJ2-7; 12 bases are shared with TRBD2. The V gene end was trimmed by 5 bases and the J gene end by 1 base; junction bases not matched to a gene: 3. CDR3 length equals 15 residues. Per germline, CDR1 SGHTA and CDR2 FQGNSA. The CDR3 DNA is TGTGCCAGCAGCCGGACTAGCGGGACTTCCTACGAGCAGTACTTC. This gives the protein CASSRTSGTSYEQYF.